Listed below are T cell receptor beta chains from one sample, sequenced in a study of beta chain features in type 1 diabetes. Here immunoSEQ multiplex PCR was the method, and the copy in TCRdb shows in-frame clones only, minus some. Of a few hundred thousand clones detected, 8.5% to 10% appear once; the ten largest clones hold about 0.6%. Sequencing was performed on central memory CD4+ T cells from blood. These receptors all stem from a man younger than 40 with type 1 diabetes. Each CDR3 is given with its conserved first and last residue. The D gene is left open where the match is weak. For some rows the clone size is stated as once, few or many, or as a class when expanded; others skip it.

D	V	J	size	DNA	CDR3
TRBD1	TRBV5-1	TRBJ2-4	few	TGTGCCAGCAGCTTGTCAGGGGGTGCTAAAAACATTCAGTACTTC	CASSLSGGAKNIQYF
TRBD1	TRBV7-9	TRBJ2-7	many	TGTGCCAGCAGCTTAGGGGCCGGGACAGGGGTCCACGAGCAGTACTTC	CASSLGAGTGVHEQYF
.	TRBV30	TRBJ2-1	.	TGTGCCTGGGTTCATAGGACTACTGCCGGTGGTGAGCAGTTCTTC	CAWVHRTTAGGEQFF
TRBD2	TRBV9	TRBJ2-7	.	TGTGCCAGCAGCTCCCGGGAGGGGGTGTCCTACGAGCAGTACTTC	CASSSREGVSYEQYF
.	TRBV6-5	TRBJ2-5	few	TGTGCCAGCAGCCCCTACGAGGGAGAGACCCAGTACTTC	CASSPYEGETQYF
.	TRBV7-2	TRBJ1-1	many	TGTGCCAGCACCGCAATGGAGGACACTGAAGCTTTCTTT	CASTAMEDTEAFF
.	TRBV28	TRBJ2-7	few	TGTGCCAGCCGCGACGGGACTTACGAGCAGTACTTC	CASRDGTYEQYF
.	TRBV10-3	TRBJ2-5	few	TGTGCCAGCAGTTATGGGGACACCAGCGGGCTGGACCAGTACTTC	CASSYGDTSGLDQYF
.	TRBV19	TRBJ2-2	.	TGTGCCACTCCGGGACAGAACACCGGGGAGCTGTTTTTT	CATPGQNTGELFF
.	TRBV5-1	TRBJ2-3	.	TGCGCCAGCAGCGGATCCACAGATACGCAGTATTTT	CASSGSTDTQYF
.	TRBV20-1	TRBJ2-1	few	TGCAGTGCTAGACACAATGAGCAGTTCTTC	CSARHNEQFF
TRBD2	TRBV5-5	TRBJ2-7	.	TGTGCCAGCTCTAAAGGACTAGGCTCCTACGAGCAGTACTTC	CASSKGLGSYEQYF
.	TRBV27	TRBJ1-5	.	TGTGCCAGCAGTCTGCAGGGTAGCAATCAGCCCCAGCATTTT	CASSLQGSNQPQHF
.	TRBV19	TRBJ1-5	.	TGTGCCAGTGGGGGGGCCAGATACAATCAGCCCCAGCATTTT	CASGGARYNQPQHF
TRBD1	TRBV4-2	TRBJ2-1	few	TGTGCCAGCAGCCAGGACAGGTACGAGCAGTTCTTC	CASSQDRYEQFF
.	TRBV5-1	TRBJ2-2	.	TGCGCCAGCAGCTTGGAAGGGTATAACACCGGGGAGCTGTTTTTT	CASSLEGYNTGELFF
.	TRBV29-1	TRBJ1-1	few	TGCAGCGTTGAGGTGGGTGCGGCTTTCTTT	CSVEVGAAFF
TRBD2	TRBV27	TRBJ2-7	.	TGTGCCAGCAGATCACTAGCGGGAGCTGGGGCGGGGGAGCAGTACTTC	CASRSLAGAGAGEQYF
TRBD1	TRBV7-2	TRBJ1-2	few	TGTGCCAGCAGCCTTGACAGGGAAGCTGGCTACACCTTC	CASSLDREAGYTF
.	TRBV28	TRBJ2-5	many	TGTGCCAGCAGACCCGACGGGGGGACCCAGTACTTC	CASRPDGGTQYF